Sequencing of this TCR beta chain was carried out in a study of cytomegalovirus exposure and HLA in healthy donors. Study overall: A data release that came early held 80 million or so unique TCRs from HLA-typed donors.

V was pared by 4 bases and J by 3 bases, with 16 bases between. The CDR3 loop spans 16 amino acids. Germline V gene data show CDR1 as SGHTA and CDR2 as FQGNSA. A word on this clone: The antigen is unknown.

The PCR had 60 Vbeta and 13 Jbeta primers. The method was immunoSEQ multiplex PCR; TCRdb's version includes in-frame clones alone and lacks a portion of them. The top ten clones hold approximately 2.9% of a sample with under 200,000 clones, 77% of them seen once. Whole-study findings and limits: When analyzed later, a missense DCLRE1C variant was found to be linked to TCR beta V- and J-gene trimming.

The rearrangement links TRBV7-2 to TRBJ2-1; TRBD2 might be the D (6 bases). The clonotype originates from a woman aged 40-49 years in good health and CMV-seropositive. The material sequenced was PBMCs. The CDR3 nucleotides are TGTGCCAGCAGCTCAAAATCCGGGAGCAACTACAATGAGCAGTTCTTC. Amino acid sequence: CASSSKSGSNYNEQFF.